This T cell receptor beta chain was documented in a study of T cells in Graves' hyperthyroidism and ophthalmopathy. Overall study context: At the time of initial diagnosis and before any treatment, peripheral blood was collected.

The source material, RNA transcripts, was used to amplify TCR beta CDR3 regions. A first-round RT-PCR of the TCR CDR3 used the HTBI primer set. TCRdb passed the multiplex PCR reads through MiXCR, listing each CDR3 protein once. Here the sample spans 300,000 to 450,000 distinct CDR3 sequences, more than 13% being singletons. CDR1 is SGHAT and CDR2 is FQNNGV in the germline V gene. V lost 4 bases, J lost 2 bases, and 19 bases lay in between. This CDR3 region has 17 residues. The chain is built from TRBV11-2 and TRBJ2-3; D is perhaps TRBD2 (6 bases). Sequenced sample: blood. The TCR was taken from a woman under 40 with Graves' hyperthyroidism. CDR3 sequence reads: CASSYGVLAPHTDTQYF. Here the CDR3 DNA reads TGTGCCAGCAGCTATGGGGTACTAGCCCCTCACACAGATACGCAGTATTTT.